This paragraph covers one T cell receptor beta chain sequence. This record belongs to a study of blood T cell repertoires in COVID-19. Sequencing used immunoSEQ multiplex PCR; TCRdb keeps in-frame clones, though not all of them. The table has 82,000 or so clones, roughly 91% seen once; the top ten hold approximately 1%. Germline lookup yields CDR1 KGHSH and CDR2 LQKENI. The CDR3 is 15 residues long. Trimming took 1 base from V and 4 from J; bases not matched to a gene: 5. The specimen was PBMCs or T cells enriched from blood (not recorded which). The V gene is TRBV18, the J gene TRBJ2-7; 9 nucleotides align to TRBD1. The sequence was obtained from a woman in her forties or fifties with acute COVID-19. CDR3 loop: CASSPRGQGFYEQYF. The CDR3 DNA follows: TGTGCCAGCTCACCACGGGGACAGGGTTTTTACGAGCAGTACTTC.